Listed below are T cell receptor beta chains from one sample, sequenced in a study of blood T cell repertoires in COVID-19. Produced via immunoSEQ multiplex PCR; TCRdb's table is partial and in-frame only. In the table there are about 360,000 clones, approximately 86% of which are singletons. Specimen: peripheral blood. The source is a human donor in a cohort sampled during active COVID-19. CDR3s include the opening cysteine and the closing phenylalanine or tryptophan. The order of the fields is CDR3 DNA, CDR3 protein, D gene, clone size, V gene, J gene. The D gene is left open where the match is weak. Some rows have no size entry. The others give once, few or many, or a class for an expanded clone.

TGTGCCAGCAGTCGGCCGGTAGCCTCCACAGATACGCAGTATTTT	CASSRPVASTDTQYF	.	.	TRBV5-6	TRBJ2-3
TGCGCCAGCAGCTTGGACTCACCCCCGGACACTGAAGCTTTCTTT	CASSLDSPPDTEAFF	.	.	TRBV5-1	TRBJ1-1
TGTGCCAGCACCGAGGATGCGCAGAGAAATTCACCCCTCCACTTT	CASTEDAQRNSPLHF	.	once	TRBV6-6	TRBJ1-6
TGTGCCAGCAGTCGAGACAACACAGATACGCAGTATTTT	CASSRDNTDTQYF	.	.	TRBV12-3/TRBV12-4	TRBJ2-3
TGTGCCAGCTCACCAAGGTTAAGGGGCCAAAACTCTGGAAACACCATATATTTT	CASSPRLRGQNSGNTIYF	.	.	TRBV18	TRBJ1-3
TGTGCCAGCAGTCCCCAACCGACAGGGCACTACACTGAAGCTTTCTTT	CASSPQPTGHYTEAFF	TRBD1	.	TRBV6-4	TRBJ1-1
TGTGCCAGCAGCCCCTTACAAACCGGGGAGCTGTTTTTT	CASSPLQTGELFF	.	.	TRBV7-3	TRBJ2-2
TGTGCCAGTAGTATAAGCGGCGGCCAAATCTCCTACAATGAGCAGTTCTTC	CASSISGGQISYNEQFF	.	.	TRBV19	TRBJ2-1
TGTGCCAGCAGGATGTCGAGGGGGTATCAGCCCCAGCATTTT	CASRMSRGYQPQHF	.	few	TRBV2	TRBJ1-5
TGTGCCAGCAGCTTTTCAGGGGGTGAAGCTTTCTTT	CASSFSGGEAFF	TRBD1	.	TRBV7-2	TRBJ1-1